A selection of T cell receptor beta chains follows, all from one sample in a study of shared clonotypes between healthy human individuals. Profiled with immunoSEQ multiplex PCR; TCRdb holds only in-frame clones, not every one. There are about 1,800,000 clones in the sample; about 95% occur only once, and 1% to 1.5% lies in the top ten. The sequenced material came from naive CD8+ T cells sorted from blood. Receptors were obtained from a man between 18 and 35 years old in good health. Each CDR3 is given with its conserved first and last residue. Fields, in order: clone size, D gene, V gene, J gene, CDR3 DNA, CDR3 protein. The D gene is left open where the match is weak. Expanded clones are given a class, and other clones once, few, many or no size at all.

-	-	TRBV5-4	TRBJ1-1	TGTGCCAGCAGCCCGGGACCCAAGAGCCCTGAAGCTTTCTTT	CASSPGPKSPEAFF
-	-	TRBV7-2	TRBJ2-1	TGTGCCAGCAGCTTAGCTCTAGGGGGGTGGGCCTACAATGAGCAGTTCTTC	CASSLALGGWAYNEQFF
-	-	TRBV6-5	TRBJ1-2	TGTGCCAGCAGTTACGGGGGGGAACACTATGGCTACACCTTC	CASSYGGEHYGYTF
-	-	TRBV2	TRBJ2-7	TGTGCCAGCGTTGGAACACGGGACGAGCAGTACTTC	CASVGTRDEQYF
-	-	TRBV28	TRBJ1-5	TGTGCCAGCAACACTTATAGCAATCAGCCCCAGCATTTT	CASNTYSNQPQHF
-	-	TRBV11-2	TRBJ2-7	TGTGCCAGCAGTTCAGGCGCCGACAGCTCCTACGAGCAGTACTTC	CASSSGADSSYEQYF
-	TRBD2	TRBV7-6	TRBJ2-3	TGTGCCAGCAGCGCTTTGACTAGCGGGGGGGCCGCAGATACGCAGTATTTT	CASSALTSGGAADTQYF
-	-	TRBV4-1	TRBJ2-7	TGCGCCAGCAGCCAAGCAGTTTTCCCGGGGGTGGCCTACGAGCAGTACTTC	CASSQAVFPGVAYEQYF
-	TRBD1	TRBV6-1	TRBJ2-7	TGTGCCAGCCGGGTACAGGGGTCTGTCTCCCACGAGCAGTACTTC	CASRVQGSVSHEQYF
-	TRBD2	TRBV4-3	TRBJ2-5	TGCGCCAGCAGCCAACTCATAGCGGGAGAGGAGGAGACCCAGTACTTC	CASSQLIAGEEETQYF
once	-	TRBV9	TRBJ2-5	TGTGCCAGCAGCGGCCGCGGTAGCGCCCCGGCGGAGACCCAGTACTTC	CASSGRGSAPAETQYF
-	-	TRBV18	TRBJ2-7	TGTGCCAGCTCACCCGCAATTTCGACGGGACTGTCCCTCGAGCAGTACTTC	CASSPAISTGLSLEQYF
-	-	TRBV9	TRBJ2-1	TGTGCCAGCAGCGTAGAGTTAGGGACATACAATGAGCAGTTCTTC	CASSVELGTYNEQFF
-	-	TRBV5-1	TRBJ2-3	TGCGCCAGCAGCTTTAGGTCGGTAGGGGTCCGTTTCACAGATACGCAGTATTTT	CASSFRSVGVRFTDTQYF
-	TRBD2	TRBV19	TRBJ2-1	TGTGCCAGCCTAGCGGAGAACAATGAGCAGTTCTTC	CASLAENNEQFF
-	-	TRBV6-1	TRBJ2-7	TGTGCCAGCAGTGAAGCGCTGGGTATATACGAGCAGTACTTC	CASSEALGIYEQYF
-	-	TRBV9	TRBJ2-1	TGTGCCAGCAGCGTCGGGGCCCTCCCTCCGGAGCAGTTCTTC	CASSVGALPPEQFF
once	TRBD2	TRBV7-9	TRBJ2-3	TGTGCCAGCAGCTTAGCTAATCTAGCGGGGTCAGTTACAGATACGCAGTATTTT	CASSLANLAGSVTDTQYF
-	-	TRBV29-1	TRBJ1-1	TGCAGCGTAGAAGAGATGAACACTGAAGCTTTCTTT	CSVEEMNTEAFF
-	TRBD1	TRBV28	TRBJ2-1	TGTGCCAGCAGTTTTCCGACAGGGATCAATGAGCAGTTCTTC	CASSFPTGINEQFF
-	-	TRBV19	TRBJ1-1	TGTGCCAGTAGTATAGATCTTGAGGGCAAGGAAGCTTTCTTT	CASSIDLEGKEAFF
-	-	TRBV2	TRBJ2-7	TGTGCCAGCAGGGGGGCAAAATACGAGCAGTACTTC	CASRGAKYEQYF
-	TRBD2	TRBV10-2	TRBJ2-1	TGCGCCAGCAGGGGAATAGCGGGAGACGATGAGCAGTTCTTC	CASRGIAGDDEQFF
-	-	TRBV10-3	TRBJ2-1	TGTGCCATCAGGGCTTCTGAGGGCGGGGCCTCCTACAATGAGCAGTTCTTC	CAIRASEGGASYNEQFF
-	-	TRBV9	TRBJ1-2	TGTGCCAGCAGTGCCGAGGGCTATGGCTACACCTTC	CASSAEGYGYTF
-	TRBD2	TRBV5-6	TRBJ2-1	TGTGCCAGCAGCTTGGAGGGTAGCGGGGAGCAGTTCTTC	CASSLEGSGEQFF
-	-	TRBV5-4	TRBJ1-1	TGTGCCAGCAGCTTCCGGCAGGGAGCTTATTCGAACACTGAAGCTTTCTTT	CASSFRQGAYSNTEAFF
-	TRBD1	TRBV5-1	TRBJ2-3	TGCGCCAGCAGCGGCCGGGACAGGAGCACAGATACGCAGTATTTT	CASSGRDRSTDTQYF
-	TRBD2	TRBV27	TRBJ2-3	TGTGCCAGCAGTTTTGTCGGGGGGGTAGATACGCAGTATTTT	CASSFVGGVDTQYF
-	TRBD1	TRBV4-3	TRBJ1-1	TGCGCCAGCAGCCTCGACAGGGCTAGCACTGAAGCTTTCTTT	CASSLDRASTEAFF
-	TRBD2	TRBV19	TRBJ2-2	TGTGCCAGTTCTAGCGGGAGTAACACCGGGGAGCTGTTTTTT	CASSSGSNTGELFF
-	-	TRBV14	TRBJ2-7	TGTGCCAGCAGCAAGACAGGACGGTCGGGAGAGCAGTACTTC	CASSKTGRSGEQYF